A selection of T cell receptor beta chains follows, all from one sample in a study of PD-1 blockade in classical Hodgkin lymphoma. Assay used: immunoSEQ multiplex PCR; TCRdb lists only in-frame clones, some missing. Of around 27,000 clones listed, approximately 89% are singletons. The specimen sequenced was peripheral blood mononuclear cells (PBMCs). Every receptor here comes from a human donor with classical Hodgkin lymphoma. CDR3s include the opening cysteine and the closing phenylalanine or tryptophan. The D gene is left open where the match is weak. Some rows have no size entry. The others give once, few or many, or a class for an expanded clone.

V gene	J gene	clone size	CDR3 length	D gene	CDR3 protein	CDR3 DNA
TRBV10-3	TRBJ2-4	.	13	.	CAIRPPQGNIQYF	TGTGCCATCAGACCCCCCCAGGGAAACATTCAGTACTTC
TRBV6-6	TRBJ1-2	.	16	.	CASSRVLRGSNYGYTF	TGTGCCAGCAGTAGGGTCCTGAGGGGATCTAACTATGGCTACACCTTC
TRBV6-5	TRBJ1-1	.	14	.	CASSWAGANTEAFF	TGTGCCAGCAGTTGGGCAGGGGCGAACACTGAAGCTTTCTTT
TRBV6-6	TRBJ2-1	once	15	TRBD2	CASSSSGSPYNEQFF	TGTGCCAGCAGCTCGAGCGGGAGTCCCTACAATGAGCAGTTCTTC
TRBV7-7	TRBJ2-3	.	17	TRBD1	CASSLAGGTGGTDTQYF	TGTGCCAGCAGCTTAGCTGGGGGGACAGGGGGCACAGATACGCAGTATTTT
TRBV28	TRBJ2-3	.	14	TRBD2	CASSPGLATDTQYF	TGTGCCAGCAGTCCTGGACTAGCAACAGATACGCAGTATTTT
TRBV6-6	TRBJ2-7	.	13	.	CASSYSRVYEQYF	TGTGCCAGCAGTTACTCGAGAGTGTACGAGCAGTACTTC
TRBV20-1	TRBJ2-3	few	11	.	CSASREDTQYF	TGCAGTGCTAGCAGGGAAGATACGCAGTATTTT
TRBV9	TRBJ2-2	.	13	.	CASTAKNTGELFF	TGTGCCAGCACTGCTAAGAACACCGGGGAGCTGTTTTTT
TRBV30	TRBJ1-2	.	14	.	CAWSDGPANYGYTF	TGTGCCTGGAGTGATGGACCGGCTAACTATGGCTACACCTTC
TRBV4-1	TRBJ1-5	.	17	TRBD1	CASSQVQGVRSNQPQHF	TGCGCCAGCAGCCAAGTACAGGGGGTCCGTAGCAATCAGCCCCAGCATTTT
TRBV12-5	TRBJ2-5	.	13	.	CASGTGRRETQYF	TGTGCTAGTGGAACGGGACGTCGGGAGACCCAGTACTTC
TRBV7-3	TRBJ1-5	.	13	.	CASSSGANQPQHF	TGTGCCAGCAGCTCAGGGGCAAATCAGCCCCAGCATTTT
TRBV5-6	TRBJ2-5	.	14	.	CASQGQAGYVGQYF	TGTGCCAGCCAAGGACAGGCGGGGTACGTGGGCCAGTACTTC
TRBV4-1	TRBJ2-7	once	16	TRBD2	CASSQDGGASGYEQYF	TGCGCCAGCAGCCAAGATGGTGGGGCTAGCGGCTACGAGCAGTACTTC
TRBV5-1	TRBJ2-1	.	15	.	CASSQTSSVANEQFF	TGCGCCAGCAGCCAAACTAGCTCAGTCGCCAATGAGCAGTTCTTC
TRBV2	TRBJ2-2	.	15	.	CASTEAGLNTGELFF	TGTGCCAGCACGGAGGCAGGTCTGAACACCGGGGAGCTGTTTTTT
TRBV11-3	TRBJ2-3	.	14	TRBD2	CASSLAGRTDTQYF	TGTGCCAGCAGCCTAGCGGGACGCACAGATACGCAGTATTTT
TRBV7-6	TRBJ2-1	.	15	.	CASSLGSGLLNEQFF	TGTGCCAGCAGCTTAGGTTCTGGCTTACTCAATGAGCAGTTCTTC
TRBV20-1	TRBJ1-1	.	11	TRBD1	CSARQGAAAFF	TGCAGTGCCAGACAGGGGGCGGCAGCTTTCTTT
TRBV2	TRBJ1-3	.	14	TRBD1	CASRGQGGGNTIYF	TGTGCCAGCAGGGGACAGGGCGGTGGAAACACCATATATTTT
TRBV5-1	TRBJ2-1	.	15	.	CASSFTQGGYNEQFF	TGCGCCAGCAGCTTCACGCAGGGGGGATACAATGAGCAGTTCTTC
TRBV10-3	TRBJ2-1	few	11	.	CAISRDNEQFF	TGTGCCATCAGCCGGGACAATGAGCAGTTCTTC
TRBV7-2	TRBJ2-2	.	15	.	CASSLGGGGTGELFF	TGTGCCAGCAGCTTAGGAGGGGGTGGTACCGGGGAGCTGTTTTTT
TRBV18	TRBJ2-2	.	12	.	CASSPFDGELFF	TGTGCCAGCTCACCATTCGACGGGGAGCTGTTTTTT
TRBV5-4	TRBJ2-7	.	17	TRBD2	CASSSGRGSGRLYEQYF	TGTGCCAGCAGCTCCGGCCGGGGTAGCGGGAGACTCTACGAGCAGTACTTC
TRBV11-2	TRBJ1-1	few	16	.	CASSLDKYMQNTEAFF	TGTGCCAGCAGCTTAGATAAATACATGCAGAACACTGAAGCTTTCTTT
TRBV29-1	TRBJ2-5	.	12	.	CSVGPQYETQYF	TGCAGCGTTGGACCCCAATACGAGACCCAGTACTTC
TRBV29-1	TRBJ2-5	.	12	TRBD1	CSVSRDRETQYF	TGCAGCGTTAGCCGGGACAGAGAGACCCAGTACTTC
TRBV7-3	TRBJ2-3	once	13	.	CASSVSPQDTQYF	TGTGCCAGCAGCGTGAGCCCGCAGGATACGCAGTATTTT
TRBV6-5	TRBJ2-7	once	13	TRBD1	CASRPTGVGEQYF	TGTGCCAGCAGACCCACAGGGGTGGGCGAGCAGTACTTC
TRBV25-1	TRBJ1-5	.	14	.	CASSEYTSNQPQHF	TGTGCCAGCAGTGAATATACAAGCAATCAGCCCCAGCATTTT